Each of the 21 T cell receptor beta chains below was sequenced from the same sample in a study of blood T cells in healthy people across ages. For the second PCR, which ran for about 6 to 11 cycles, a sample-barcoded 5' primer and a J-beta primer mix were used. Using its own MiXCR run on the 5' RACE reads, TCRdb lists one record per CDR3 protein. The profile shows about 1.1 million distinct CDR3 sequences, under 40% of them singletons. The sample consisted of blood. These receptors all stem from a man between 18 and 35 years old in good health.

The rearrangement joins TRBV11-3 to TRBJ2-1; perhaps TRBD2 as D (5 bases). The J call is in doubt because the DNA end fits TRBJ2-7 better. There are 14 residues in the CDR3. Germline V gene data show CDR1 as SGHNT and CDR2 as YENEEA. CDR3 DNA: TGTGCCAGCAGCTTCCGGGGAACCCACAATGAGCAGTACTTC. Its translation: CASSFRGTHNEQYF.

The chain uses TRBV28 and TRBJ2-3; possibly TRBD1 for D (5 bases). V was trimmed by 8 bases and J by 2 bases, leaving 11 bases between them. The CDR3 sequence is 13 residues long. Per the germline V gene, CDR1 is MDHEN and CDR2 is SYDVKM. The CDR3 reads CASEKGITDTQYF. CDR3 nucleotide sequence: TGTGCCAGCGAAAAGGGGATCACAGATACGCAGTATTTT.

The chain joins TRBV6-5 to TRBJ2-5, with D hard to call. CDR1 and CDR2 (germline): MNHEY, SVGAGI. The CDR3 has 12 amino acids. The ends were cut back, 4 bases at V and 4 bases at J, with 7 bases in the middle. CDR3 coding DNA: TGTGCCAGCAGTTCAGACGGAGAGACCCAGTACTTC. Protein: CASSSDGETQYF.

V and J are TRBV28 and TRBJ1-4; a possible D gene is TRBD1 (5 bases). Trimming took off 7 bases at V and 7 bases at J, with 16 bases between the two ends. The CDR3 sequence is 14 residues long. Germline lookup yields CDR1 MDHEN and CDR2 SYDVKM. The CDR3 here is CASTPGGLGEKLFF. The CDR3 DNA follows: TGTGCCAGCACCCCTGGGGGGTTGGGTGAAAAACTGTTTTTT. Supplemented by reference TRBV28 and TRBJ1-4, the full variable domain reads DVKVTQSSRYLVKRTGEKVFLECVQDMDHENMFWYRQDPGLGLRLIYFSYDVKMKEKGDIPEGYSVSREKKERFSLILESASTNQTSMYLCASTPGGLGEKLFFGSGTQLSVL.

This clonotype was seen many times. The rearrangement joins TRBV9 to TRBJ2-7, with D uncertain. Germline CDR1 is SGDLS and CDR2 is YYNGEE. The CDR3 length is 13 residues. V gave up 0 bases and J gave up 5 bases, with 9 bases separating them. CDR3 bases: TGTGCCAGCAGCGTAGGGCAGGACGACGAGCAGTACTTC. This translates into CASSVGQDDEQYF.

The chain uses TRBV29-1 and TRBJ2-1, with 7 bases lining up with TRBD2. This CDR3 has 14 residues. V lost 2 bases and J lost 8; bases outside the gene matches: 9. The germline V gene encodes CDR1 SQVTM and CDR2 ANQGSEA. In DNA form, the CDR3 reads TGCAGCGTTGAACCTCGACTAGCTGGCGATGAGCAGTTCTTC. Translation gives CSVEPRLAGDEQFF.

This clonotype was seen a few times. The chain links TRBV5-5 to TRBJ2-1; 14 bases match TRBD2. The CDR3 covers 17 residues. CDR1 is SGHKS, CDR2 YYEKEE, per germline (reference sequence). Unmatched junction bases numbered 8, after V lost 1 base and J lost 8 bases. The CDR3 bases are TGTGCCAGCAGCTTGAGTCCCAGACTAGCGGGGGGGCATGAGCAGTTCTTC. It yields the protein CASSLSPRLAGGHEQFF.

The rearrangement uses TRBV6-5 and TRBJ1-3; 7 bases line up with TRBD1. The CDR3 covers 18 residues. V lost 4 bases, J lost 0 bases, and 12 bases stayed unmatched. Looked up from germline, CDR1 is MNHEY and CDR2 is SVGAGI. DNA for the CDR3: TGTGCCAGCAGTTCTGCCGGGACAGATAATCTCTCTGGAAACACCATATATTTT. The encoded protein is CASSSAGTDNLSGNTIYF.

This chain links TRBV6-1 with TRBJ1-2; no reliable D call. CDR3 length: 17 residues. Germline assignment: CDR1 MNHNS and CDR2 SASEGT. V gave up 3 bases and J gave up 2 bases, with 19 bases separating them. In DNA form, the CDR3 reads TGTGCCAGCAGTGATAACCCAACCGGTGGGTTCAACTATGGCTACACCTTC. This codes for CASSDNPTGGFNYGYTF.

This chain connects TRBV29-1 to TRBJ2-5, with 9 bases aligning to TRBD2. Trimming took 5 bases from V and 3 from J; bases not matched to a gene: 4. The CDR3 length is 13 residues. In germline, CDR1 is SQVTM, CDR2 ANQGSEA. The CDR3: CSVPGLAEETQYF. The CDR3, as DNA: TGCAGCGTTCCGGGACTAGCAGAAGAGACCCAGTACTTC.

The CDR3 spells CASSQDPSGGPWDEQFF. The CDR3 DNA reads TGCGCCAGCAGCCAAGATCCTAGCGGGGGCCCTTGGGATGAGCAGTTCTTC. This chain uses TRBV4-1 with TRBJ2-1; 10 bases fit TRBD2. The CDR3 spans 17 residues. In germline, CDR1 is MGHRA, CDR2 YSYEKL. V dropped 0 bases and J dropped 8; count of bases not matched to a gene: 10.

This chain uses TRBV7-2 with TRBJ1-2; 7 positions agree with TRBD1. CDR3 length equals 16 residues. Losses at the gene ends were 7 bases for V and 4 bases for J; bases not matched to a gene: 15. Germline CDR1 reads SGHTA; CDR2 reads FQGNSA. The CDR3 nucleotides are TGTGCCAGCACCAAACTGACCGGGACAGACAGCTATGGCTACACCTTC. Amino acids: CASTKLTGTDSYGYTF.

This clonotype was picked up a small number of times. The chain carries TRBV12-3 or TRBV12-4 and TRBJ2-6; D ambiguous. The length of the CDR3 is 14 residues. V dropped 9 bases and J dropped 4 bases, with 13 bases sitting between them. CDR3 sequence (DNA): TGTGCCAGTAGGCCCCTCGCGGGGGCCAACGTCCTGACTTTC. It codes for CASRPLAGANVLTF.

The chain employs TRBV4-1 and TRBJ1-2, with 10 bases that match TRBD1. The CDR3 length is 18 residues. V lost 0 bases to trimming and J lost 0 bases; unmatched junction nucleotides: 7. The germline CDR1 and CDR2 sequences are MGHRA and YSYEKL. CDR3 protein: CASSQDRDRGRPNYGYTF. CDR3 DNA: TGCGCCAGCAGCCAAGACCGGGACAGGGGACGACCTAACTATGGCTACACCTTC.

The V and J genes are TRBV6-6 and TRBJ1-1; D remains ambiguous. In germline, CDR1 is MNHNY, CDR2 SVGAGI (reference sequence). V lost 2 bases to trimming and J lost 0 bases, with 7 bases between them. The CDR3 contains 14 residues. CDR3 loop: CASSYEVMNTEAFF. For the CDR3, the DNA is TGTGCCAGCAGTTACGAGGTGATGAACACTGAAGCTTTCTTT.

Regarding this clonotype: Mismatch with germline at one junction end may stem from a read error. V usage is TRBV19 and J usage is TRBJ2-3; D is uncertain. Germline V lookup: CDR1 LNHDA, CDR2 SQIVND (reference sequence). The CDR3 runs 16 residues. CDR3 sequence reads: CASSPWGKKFTDTQYF. CDR3 sequence (DNA): TGCGCCAGTAGCCCCTGGGGAAAGAAGTTCACAGATACGCAGTATTTT.

The J gene is TRBJ2-5, the V gene TRBV27; a possible D gene is TRBD1 (5 bases). Per germline, CDR1 MNHEY and CDR2 SMNVEV (reference sequence). The V and J ends lost 2 bases and 3 bases respectively, with 13 bases between them. This CDR3 has 15 amino acids. The DNA of the CDR3 is TGTGCCAGCAGTTTAGCGGCAGGGTTAAAAGAGACCCAGTACTTC. Translated: CASSLAAGLKETQYF.

The chain couples TRBV4-3 to TRBJ1-2; 7 nucleotides align to TRBD1. Looked up from germline, CDR1 is LGHNA and CDR2 is YSLEER. J gave up 7 bases and V 1 base, and 9 bases lay outside the gene matches. This CDR3 comprises 15 residues. The CDR3 here is CASSQVDRDDVGYTF. The DNA for the CDR3 is TGCGCCAGCAGCCAAGTCGACAGGGATGACGTTGGCTACACCTTC.

This clonotype was observed a few times. This chain connects TRBV5-1 to TRBJ2-3, with D unresolved. Trimming shortened V by 4 bases and J by 2 bases, and 11 bases separated the two germline ends. CDR1 and CDR2 from the germline V gene are SGHRS and YFSETQ. The CDR3 length is 14 residues. The CDR3 DNA follows: TGCGCCAGCAGCCAGATGGGGTCCACAGATACGCAGTATTTT. This codes for CASSQMGSTDTQYF.

The chain employs TRBV20-1 and TRBJ1-1; D is unresolved. Germline CDR1 reads DFQATT; CDR2 reads SNEGSKA (reference sequence). V lost 2 bases and J lost 5, with 12 bases in between. The length of the CDR3 is 13 residues. This CDR3 reads CSARMGGETEAFF. For the CDR3, the DNA is TGCAGTGCTAGAATGGGCGGGGAGACTGAAGCTTTCTTT.

This rearrangement joins TRBV10-3 to TRBJ1-5; no clear D gene. V lost 3 bases and J lost 1, with 13 bases in between. CDR1 is ENHRY and CDR2 is SYGVKD in the germline V gene. CDR3 length equals 16 residues. CDR3 region: CAISDAGPESNQPQHF. The DNA of the CDR3 is TGTGCCATCAGTGACGCCGGGCCTGAAAGCAATCAGCCCCAGCATTTT.